This T cell receptor beta chain was found in a study of T cells in Graves' hyperthyroidism and ophthalmopathy. Study-wide results and caveats: Blood held most thyroid clonotypes expanded above 0.001 frequency. Researchers report that a 13 V-J model separated ophthalmopathy from stable hyperthyroidism.

TCR beta CDR3 regions were amplified from RNA transcripts. The TCR CDR3 first-round RT-PCR relied on the HTBI primer set. TCRdb used MiXCR to reprocess the multiplex PCR reads, holding one entry per CDR3 protein. This table has some 460,000 distinct CDR3 sequences, roughly 14% appearing once. This CDR3 has 15 amino acids. V was trimmed by 3 bases and J by 2 bases, leaving 16 bases between them. Germline V gene sequence: CDR1 DFQATT, CDR2 SNEGSKA (reference sequence). The hyperthyroidism was newly diagnosed and had lasted under 2 months; the patients were aged 18 to 65. This clonotype was detected ten times or more. The antigen is undetermined.

The chain uses TRBV20-1 and TRBJ1-1; D is possibly TRBD1 (6 bases). Sequenced: blood. This TCR derives from a woman between 18 and 29 years old with Graves' hyperthyroidism. CDR3 nucleotides: TGCAGTGCTAGGATCCCTGACAGGTTAAACACTGAAGCTTTCTTT. Residues: CSARIPDRLNTEAFF.